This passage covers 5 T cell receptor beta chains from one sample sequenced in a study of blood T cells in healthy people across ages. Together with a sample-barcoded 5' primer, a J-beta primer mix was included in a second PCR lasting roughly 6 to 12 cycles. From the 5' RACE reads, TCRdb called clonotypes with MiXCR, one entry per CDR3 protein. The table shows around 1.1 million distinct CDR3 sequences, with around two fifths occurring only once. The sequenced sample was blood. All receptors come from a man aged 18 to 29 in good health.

The CDR3 is CSARGFPAGGPDNIQYF. CDR3 in DNA: TGCAGTGCTAGAGGGTTCCCAGCGGGGGGGCCGGATAACATTCAGTACTTC. The V gene is TRBV20-1, the J gene TRBJ2-7; 10 bases align to TRBD2. The DNA end is a closer match to TRBJ2-4, so the J assignment may be wrong. The V gene's germline CDR1 is DFQATT and CDR2 SNEGSKA (reference sequence). This CDR3 contains 17 residues.

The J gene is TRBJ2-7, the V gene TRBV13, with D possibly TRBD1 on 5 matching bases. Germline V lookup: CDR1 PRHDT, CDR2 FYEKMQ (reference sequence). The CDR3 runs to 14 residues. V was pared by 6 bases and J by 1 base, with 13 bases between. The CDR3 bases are TGTGCCAGCAGGTGGACATCCAAATCCTACGAGCAGTACTTC. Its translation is CASRWTSKSYEQYF.

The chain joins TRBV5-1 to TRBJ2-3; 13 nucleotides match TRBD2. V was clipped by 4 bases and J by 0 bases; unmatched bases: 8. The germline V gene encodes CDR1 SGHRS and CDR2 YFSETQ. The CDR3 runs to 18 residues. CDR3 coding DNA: TGCGCCAGCAGCCCACCGGGACTAGCGGGAACTAGCACAGATACGCAGTATTTT. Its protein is CASSPPGLAGTSTDTQYF.

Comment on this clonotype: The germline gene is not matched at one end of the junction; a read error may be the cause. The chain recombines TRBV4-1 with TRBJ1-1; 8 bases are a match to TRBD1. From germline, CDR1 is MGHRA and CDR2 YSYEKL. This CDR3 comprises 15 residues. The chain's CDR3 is CASSHPDRGRTEVFF. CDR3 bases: TGCGCCAGCAGCCACCCCGACAGGGGCAGGACTGAAGTTTTCTTT.

The CDR3 here is CASSQGGRTSGGATQYF. The CDR3 DNA is TGTGCCAGCAGCCAAGGGGGTCGGACTAGCGGGGGGGCCACCCAGTACTTC. This chain connects TRBV4-2 to TRBJ2-7, with 15 bases aligning to TRBD2. This CDR3 comprises 17 residues. With V trimmed by 1 base and J by 10 bases, 11 bases remained unmatched. CDR1 is LGHNA, CDR2 YNFKEQ, per germline.